The rows below give T cell receptor beta chains drawn from one sample of a study of CD8 T cells in Susac syndrome. One entry per CDR3 protein, called by TCRdb with MiXCR from the immunoSEQ multiplex PCR reads. The table lists around 170,000 distinct CDR3 sequences, about 95% of them singletons. Sequencing input: CD8+ T cells from PBMCs. The receptors were sampled from a human donor with Susac syndrome. Both conserved end residues are part of each CDR3. The order of the fields is D gene, J gene, clone size, V gene, CDR3 protein, CDR3 DNA. A D gene is named only where the DNA matches it firmly. Clone size, where shown, is once, few, many, or a class for clones that have expanded.

>-|TRBJ1-5|-|TRBV28
CASSPRRRHGNQPQHF
TGTGCCAGCAGTCCAAGACGGCGGCATGGCAATCAGCCCCAGCATTTT
>-|TRBJ1-2|-|TRBV12-3/TRBV12-4
CASSALPSGYGYTF
TGTGCCAGCAGTGCCCTCCCATCGGGGTATGGCTACACCTTC
>TRBD1|TRBJ1-5|-|TRBV6-6
CASSYPTGTNQPQHF
TGTGCCAGCAGTTACCCGACAGGGACCAATCAGCCCCAGCATTTT
>TRBD1|TRBJ2-7|-|TRBV16
CASSRAGQELGGEQYF
TGTGCCAGCAGCCGAGCTGGACAGGAATTGGGTGGTGAGCAGTACTTC
>-|TRBJ2-1|once|TRBV4-1
CASSQGQATYNEQFF
TGCGCCAGCAGCCAAGGACAAGCTACCTACAATGAGCAGTTCTTC
>TRBD2|TRBJ2-7|-|TRBV5-1
CASSTPGGAEQYF
TGCGCCAGCAGCACACCGGGAGGAGCCGAGCAGTACTTC
>-|TRBJ1-5|-|TRBV2
CASSVREYSNQPQHF
TGTGCCAGCAGTGTACGCGAATATAGCAATCAGCCCCAGCATTTT
>-|TRBJ1-5|-|TRBV21-1
CASSKDRPFRQPQHF
TGTGCCAGCAGCAAAGACAGGCCCTTCCGTCAGCCCCAGCATTTT
>-|TRBJ1-1|-|TRBV11-2
CASSLDPDSWSEAFF
TGTGCCAGCAGCTTAGATCCGGACAGCTGGTCTGAAGCTTTCTTT
>TRBD2|TRBJ2-1|-|TRBV7-2
CASSPSSWSGGENEQFF
TGTGCCAGCAGCCCCTCGTCCTGGAGCGGGGGGGAAAATGAGCAGTTCTTC
>-|TRBJ1-1|-|TRBV7-9
CASSSQGPEAFF
TGTGCCAGCAGCTCACAGGGACCTGAAGCTTTCTTT
>-|TRBJ1-5|few|TRBV6-1
CASSGRSNQPQHF
TGTGCCAGCAGTGGACGTTCAAATCAGCCCCAGCATTTT
>-|TRBJ1-1|-|TRBV15
CATSRDFRGPDTEAFF
TGTGCCACCAGCAGAGATTTTCGGGGGCCCGACACTGAAGCTTTCTTT
>TRBD1|TRBJ1-2|-|TRBV4-1
CASSQLTGNYGYTF
TGCGCCAGCAGCCAGTTGACAGGGAACTATGGCTACACCTTC
>-|TRBJ2-5|-|TRBV30
CAGREGETQYF
TGTGCCGGAAGAGAGGGAGAGACCCAGTACTTC
>TRBD1|TRBJ1-2|-|TRBV19
CASSRTLRGPYGYTF
TGTGCCAGTAGTAGAACCCTCAGGGGGCCCTATGGCTACACCTTC
>-|TRBJ1-2|-|TRBV19
CASSIQGGGYTF
TGTGCCAGTAGTATTCAGGGAGGTGGCTACACCTTC
>-|TRBJ1-1|-|TRBV11-2
CASSTTPQGFAEAFF
TGTGCCAGCAGCACTACGCCACAGGGCTTCGCTGAAGCTTTCTTT
>-|TRBJ2-7|-|TRBV4-1
CASSHPTSYEQYF
TGCGCCAGCAGCCACCCGACCTCCTACGAGCAGTACTTC
>TRBD1|TRBJ2-5|-|TRBV19
CASSWTGGETQYF
TGTGCCAGTAGTTGGACAGGGGGAGAGACCCAGTACTTC
>-|TRBJ1-5|-|TRBV18
CASSYGLNQPQHF
TGTGCCAGCTCCTACGGCCTGAATCAGCCCCAGCATTTT
>-|TRBJ2-7|-|TRBV20-1
CSAKLRGSQEQYF
TGCAGTGCTAAACTCAGGGGCTCGCAAGAGCAGTACTTC
>-|TRBJ1-1|-|TRBV30
CAWSVGSGLLSTEAFF
TGTGCCTGGAGTGTAGGTTCGGGGCTCCTAAGCACTGAAGCTTTCTTT
>TRBD1|TRBJ1-4|-|TRBV20-1
CSARARGHEKLFF
TGCAGTGCTAGAGCCAGGGGGCACGAAAAACTGTTTTTT